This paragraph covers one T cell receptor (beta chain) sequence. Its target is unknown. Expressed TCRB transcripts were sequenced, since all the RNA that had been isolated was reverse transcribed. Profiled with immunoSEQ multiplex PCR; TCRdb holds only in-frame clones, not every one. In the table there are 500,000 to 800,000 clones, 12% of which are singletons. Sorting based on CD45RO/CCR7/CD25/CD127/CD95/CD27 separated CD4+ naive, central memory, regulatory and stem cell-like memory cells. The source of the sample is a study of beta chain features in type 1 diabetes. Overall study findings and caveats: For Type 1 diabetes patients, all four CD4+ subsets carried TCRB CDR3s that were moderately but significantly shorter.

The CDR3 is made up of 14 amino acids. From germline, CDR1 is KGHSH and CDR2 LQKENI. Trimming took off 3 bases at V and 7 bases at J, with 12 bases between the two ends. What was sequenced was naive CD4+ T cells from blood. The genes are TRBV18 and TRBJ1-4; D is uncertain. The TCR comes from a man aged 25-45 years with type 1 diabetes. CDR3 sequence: CASSPLKGSEKLFF. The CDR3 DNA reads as TGTGCCAGCTCACCCTTGAAGGGTAGTGAAAAACTGTTTTTT.